Presented here are 19 T cell receptor beta chains from one specimen sequenced in a study of blood T cell repertoires in COVID-19. The protocol was immunoSEQ multiplex PCR, while the TCRdb copy is restricted to in-frame clones and leaves out a portion. The data show about 19,000 clones, with 75% to 90% seen just once and about 3.2% held by the top ten. The sequencing input was peripheral blood. These receptors originate from a human donor in a cohort sampled during active COVID-19.

This chain links TRBV10-3 with TRBJ2-7, with 7 bases fitting TRBD1. CDR1 is ENHRY and CDR2 is SYGVKD in the germline V gene. V shed 2 bases and J 7 bases; nucleotides not matched to a gene: 8. CDR3 size: 14 residues. The CDR3 region is CAISETLTGWEQYF. The CDR3 DNA follows: TGTGCCATCAGTGAGACGTTGACAGGGTGGGAGCAGTACTTC.

This rearrangement joins TRBV29-1 to TRBJ2-7; 7 bases line up with TRBD1. The CDR3 runs to 13 residues. J was trimmed by 2 bases and V by 1 base; bases with no gene match: 2. Germline V gene lookup returns CDR1 SQVTM and CDR2 ANQGSEA. CDR3 nucleotide sequence: TGCAGCGTTGAAGGGCAGGGGGCCTACGAGCAGTACTTC. Amino acid sequence: CSVEGQGAYEQYF.

This clone was counted only a few times. The chain joins TRBV19 to TRBJ2-1, with TRBD1 identical over 11 bases. The CDR3 sequence is 15 residues long. Germline V gene sequence: CDR1 LNHDA, CDR2 SQIVND (reference sequence). Trimming at V came to 0 bases and at J to 7 bases, leaving 2 bases not matched to a gene. In nucleotides, the CDR3 is TGTGCCAGTAGTATAGAGAGGGACAGGGGGAATGAGCAGTTCTTC. It codes for CASSIERDRGNEQFF.

The count of this clone is one. The genes are TRBV28 and TRBJ2-1; 9 bases are a match to TRBD1. The CDR3 sequence is 15 residues long. Germline CDR1 reads MDHEN; CDR2 reads SYDVKM. The ends lost 5 bases at V and 0 bases at J; junction bases unmatched: 2. CDR3 loop: CASSIQGASYNEQFF. As DNA, the CDR3 is TGTGCCAGCAGTATACAGGGGGCCTCCTACAATGAGCAGTTCTTC.

The rearrangement links TRBV19 to TRBJ2-7, with TRBD1 matching 7 bases. This CDR3 is built from 14 residues. After removal of 7 bases from V and 0 bases from J, the junction contained 6 bases not matched to a gene. Germline CDR1 LNHDA, CDR2 SQIVND (reference sequence). In nucleotides, the CDR3 is TGTGCCAGTAAGTACCGACAGGGCTCCTACGAGCAGTACTTC. This translates into CASKYRQGSYEQYF. Full variable domain (remainder filled in from reference TRBV19 and TRBJ2-7): DGGITQSPKYLFRKEGQNVTLSCEQNLNHDAMYWYRQDPGQGLRLIYYSQIVNDFQKGDIAEGYSVSREKKESFPLTVTSAQKNPTAFYLCASKYRQGSYEQYFGPGTRLTVT.

The chain couples TRBV5-6 to TRBJ2-3; possibly TRBD2 for D (6 bases). Germline-derived CDR1 and CDR2 are SGHDT and YYEEEE. Deletions cut 4 bases from V and 7 bases from J, with 13 bases between. This CDR3 is built from 13 residues. The CDR3 sequence is CASSGRDLYTQYF. The CDR3 DNA is TGTGCCAGCAGCGGGCGGGACCTTTATACGCAGTATTTT.

The chain combines TRBV7-2 with TRBJ2-3; 13 positions match TRBD2. The CDR3 extends over 15 amino acids. The V segment lost 8 bases and the J segment 4 bases; nucleotides outside the gene matches: 6. Germline V gives CDR1 SGHTA, CDR2 FQGNSA. The CDR3 nucleotides read TGTGCCAGCGGACTAGCGGGAGCAAGGGCAGATACGCAGTATTTT. Translation: CASGLAGARADTQYF.

J is TRBJ1-2 and V is TRBV28; D uncertain. CDR1 is MDHEN, CDR2 SYDVKM, per germline. Trimming cost V 3 bases and J 3 bases, with 5 bases left between them. The CDR3 sequence is 12 residues long. The CDR3 coding sequence is TGTGCCAGCAGTTTGTCGGACTATGGCTACACCTTC. Its translation: CASSLSDYGYTF.

The gene calls are TRBV5-1 and TRBJ2-3; D is unclear. The CDR3 length is 13 residues. Germline values: CDR1 SGHRS, CDR2 YFSETQ. Trimming took off 3 bases at V and 5 bases at J, with 10 bases between the two ends. CDR3 sequence: CASSSQVEDTQYF. As DNA, the CDR3 is TGCGCCAGCAGCTCTCAGGTAGAAGATACGCAGTATTTT.

The CDR3 bases are TGTGCCAGCAGCTTGGCAGGGTACATGAACACCATATATTTT. This encodes CASSLAGYMNTIYF. The chain joins TRBV5-4 to TRBJ1-3; D is perhaps TRBD1 (5 bases). V was shortened by 0 bases and J by 7 bases, with 11 bases between the two germline ends. The CDR3 has 14 residues. The germline V gene encodes CDR1 SGHNT and CDR2 YYREEE (reference sequence).

The V and J genes are TRBV9 and TRBJ1-3; no firm D call. The V and J ends lost 0 bases and 0 bases respectively, with 16 bases between them. The CDR3 contains 18 residues. Per the germline V gene, CDR1 is SGDLS and CDR2 is YYNGEE. CDR3 region: CASSVELWASSSGNTIYF. The CDR3 DNA reads as TGTGCCAGCAGCGTAGAATTATGGGCCTCCAGCTCTGGAAACACCATATATTTT.

The V call is TRBV11-2, the J call TRBJ1-1, with 9 bases aligning to TRBD1. CDR1 and CDR2 from the germline V gene are SGHAT and FQNNGV. The CDR3 consists of 14 residues. V shed 5 bases and J 4 bases; nucleotides not matched to a gene: 5. The CDR3 loop reads CASSTTGGITEAFF. DNA for the CDR3: TGTGCCAGCAGCACAACAGGGGGCATCACTGAAGCTTTCTTT.

This sequence joins TRBV28 and TRBJ1-2; TRBD1 might be the D (6 bases). Germline CDR1 is MDHEN and CDR2 is SYDVKM. The CDR3 loop spans 14 amino acids. V was pared by 1 base and J by 7 bases, with 13 bases between. CDR3 sequence: CASSLSGGAGGYTF. The CDR3 DNA reads TGTGCCAGCAGTTTATCGGGGGGCGCAGGTGGCTACACCTTC.

This chain connects TRBV18 to TRBJ1-2; D remains unclear. The CDR3 contains 16 residues. Germline CDR1 is KGHSH and CDR2 is LQKENI. V was trimmed by 3 bases and J by 4 bases, leaving 18 bases between them. CDR3 DNA sequence: TGTGCCAGCTCACCCTCGGGCCAGGCTAGCGTCTATGGCTACACCTTC. Translated: CASSPSGQASVYGYTF.

The V gene is TRBV5-1, the J gene TRBJ2-5; 12 nucleotides line up with TRBD1. V lost 5 bases and J lost 3; bases outside the gene matches: 11. Germline CDR1 reads SGHRS; CDR2 reads YFSETQ. The CDR3 covers 17 residues. This CDR3 reads CASRTGTGGAPEETQYF. Here the CDR3 DNA reads TGCGCCAGCAGAACCGGGACAGGGGGCGCCCCGGAAGAGACCCAGTACTTC.

This clone was found once. The chain combines TRBV23-1 with TRBJ1-1, with D tentatively TRBD1 (6 bases). TRBV23-1 is an ORF, and what it does is uncertain. Trimming removed 0 bases from V and 5 bases from J, with 13 bases in between. The CDR3 contains 15 residues. The CDR3 DNA follows: TGCGCCAGCAGTCAATCGAAAGGGGGACGGACTGAAGCTTTCTTT. Protein: CASSQSKGGRTEAFF.

The chain is built from TRBV7-3 and TRBJ2-1, with 7 bases aligning to TRBD2. With 1 base clipped from V and 8 bases from J, the junction kept 2 bases outside the gene matches. This CDR3 contains 13 residues. Germline CDR1 is SGHTA and CDR2 is FQGTGA. CDR3 region: CASSLSTSDEQFF. CDR3 DNA sequence: TGTGCCAGCAGCTTAAGCACTAGCGATGAGCAGTTCTTC.

The chain carries TRBV4-1 and TRBJ1-2, with 9 bases identical to TRBD1. Looked up from germline, CDR1 is MGHRA and CDR2 is YSYEKL. The CDR3 spans 14 residues. The ends lost 0 bases at V and 8 bases at J; junction bases unmatched: 4. CDR3 amino acids: CASSQEPGTGGYTF. The CDR3 DNA reads TGCGCCAGCAGCCAAGAGCCCGGGACAGGGGGCTACACCTTC.

Relative to its sample, this clone is medium-sized (0.01 to 0.1%). The chain uses TRBV4-1 and TRBJ1-2; D remains ambiguous. Germline CDR1 MGHRA, CDR2 YSYEKL. The CDR3 length is 13 residues. Trimming left V 1 base short and J 4 bases short, with 7 bases between. This CDR3 reads CASSQVGLYGYTF. CDR3 in DNA: TGCGCCAGCAGCCAAGTCGGACTCTATGGCTACACCTTC.